This T cell receptor (beta chain) was identified in a study of shared clonotypes between healthy human individuals. Across the study: Plates per donor: three CD4 naive, three CD4 memory, two CD8 naive, one CD8 memory. Study-wide findings and caveats: Blood alone was sampled, and tissue repertoires likely differ.

Original methodology: Junction-only immunoSEQ data arrived without quality scores, meaning filtering differed. Data came from immunoSEQ multiplex PCR; TCRdb stores just in-frame clones and leaves some out. V, J and clone size are those of that table, while D and trimming were read from the DNA. Counted here are around 2,100,000 clones, about 95% occurring once; the ten biggest clones make up 1.2%. In the case of this clone: The antigen remains undetermined. A much larger clone differs from this one at a single base, so this may be a read error. This same CDR3 is encoded by further DNA sequences in the sample.

CD8 cells regarded as naive lacked CD45RO, were positively chosen for CCR7, and omitted terminally differentiated effector memory CD45RA+ cells. Trimming removed 5 bases at V and 3 bases at J, with 5 bases between. The CDR3 has 12 residues. Germline CDR1 and CDR2: SEHNR and FQNEAQ (reference sequence). The chain is built from TRBV7-9 and TRBJ2-1; unclear D gene. This TCR derives from a young man in good health. Sequencing input: naive CD8+ T cells sorted from blood. CDR3 DNA sequence: TGTGCCAGCAGCCCCCACTACAATGAGCAGTTCTTC. As protein: CASSPHYNEQFF.